What follows are 29 T cell receptor beta chains derived from one specimen sequenced in a study of regulatory T cells in long-lasting Graves disease. HTBI primers from iRepertoire and Arm-PCR of CDR3 regions yielded the TCR beta libraries. A single record per CDR3 protein comes from TCRdb applying MiXCR to the multiplex PCR reads. Here the sample spans around 360,000 distinct CDR3 sequences, roughly 17% being singletons. The time point is: newly diagnosed GD, antithyroid drugs for less than 3 months. TCR sequences were obtained from RNA taken from PBMCs. The same sample was also studied in work on T cells in Graves' hyperthyroidism and ophthalmopathy.

The sequenced sample was peripheral blood mononuclear cells (PBMCs), obtained at new diagnosis, from a patient treated with antithyroid drugs. The receptors here all came from a woman under 30 with Graves disease.

The CDR3 sequence is CASSPSPANEKLFF. The DNA for the CDR3 is TGTGCCAGCAGCCCCTCGCCGGCTAATGAAAAACTGTTTTTT. V usage is TRBV11-2 and J usage is TRBJ1-4; D not certain. There are 14 residues in the CDR3. V dropped 5 bases and J dropped 3 bases, with 10 bases sitting between them. Germline-derived CDR1 and CDR2 are SGHAT and FQNNGV.

This clonotype was found many times. V is TRBV3-1 and J is TRBJ2-5; 8 nucleotides align to TRBD1. CDR3 length: 13 amino acids. Germline CDR1 reads LGHDT; CDR2 reads YNNKEL (reference sequence). Trimming at V came to 7 bases and at J to 2 bases, leaving 3 bases not matched to a gene. The CDR3 region is CASTNRGQETQYF. The CDR3 DNA follows: TGTGCCAGCACTAACAGGGGGCAAGAGACCCAGTACTTC.

The sample holds many counts of this clonotype. The V and J genes are TRBV12-3 or TRBV12-4 and TRBJ1-2; no reliable D call. The germline V and J ends were trimmed by 8 bases and 8 bases, with 21 bases remaining between them. The CDR3 is 14 residues long. The CDR3 DNA is TGTGCCAGCGCCCGGGTGGAGGAGCTATACGGCTACACCTTC. Its translation is CASARVEELYGYTF.

Comments on this clonotype: The conserved final phenylalanine or tryptophan is absent from the CDR3, which likely points to a read error. The DNA is omitted, as the CDR3 cannot be located on it reliably, and the CDR3 follows TCRdb's listing. The rearrangement links TRBV7-2 to TRBJ1-1. Germline V lookup: CDR1 SGHTA, CDR2 FQGNSA. The length of the CDR3 is 14 amino acids, counting both ends. CDR3 region: CASSLVLGRTEACI.

This clonotype was detected many times. The chain has TRBV12-3 or TRBV12-4 and TRBJ2-7; 9 bases line up with TRBD1. The CDR3 is 16 residues long. V lost 6 bases and J lost 3; bases outside the gene matches: 12. The CDR3 reads CASSKKQGAYGYEQYF. The CDR3 region has the DNA TGTGCCAGCAGCAAAAAACAGGGGGCGTACGGCTACGAGCAGTACTTC.

This chain connects TRBV20-1 to TRBJ2-7; a possible D gene is TRBD2 (6 bases). The V end lost 6 bases, the J end lost 2 bases, and 14 bases lay between the germline ends. Germline CDR1 is DFQATT and CDR2 is SNEGSKA (reference sequence). The CDR3 is 13 amino acids. The CDR3 coding sequence is TGCAGTGCCACTAAGCGGGCGGCCTACGAGCAGTACTTC. Its translation is CSATKRAAYEQYF.

The genes are TRBV28 and TRBJ1-4; D call uncertain. V shed 10 bases and J shed 8 bases, with 20 bases lying between them. The germline gives CDR1 MDHEN, CDR2 SYDVKM. The CDR3 contains 14 residues. As DNA, the CDR3 is TGTGCCACCCTCCCTCCCGCTTCGAGGGAAAAACTGTTTTTT. It translates to CATLPPASREKLFF.

Of note for this clonotype: A read error is likely here: a far larger clone is one base away. This chain links TRBV7-6 with TRBJ2-2, with 14 bases fitting TRBD2. CDR3 length: 20 amino acids. V shed 5 bases and J 6 bases; nucleotides not matched to a gene: 17. Germline-derived CDR1 and CDR2 are SGHVS and FNYEAQ. CDR3: CASSLKTSTRLAGGAGELFF. CDR3 DNA: TGTGCCAGCAGCCTAAAAACGTCAACCCGACTAGCGGGAGGGGCCGGGGAGCTGTTTTTT.

A remark on this clonotype: At one boundary the junction diverges from the germline segment, which might be a read error. CDR3 in amino acids: CTSRPTSGAGNTIYF. The CDR3 DNA reads TGTACCAGCAGGCCGACCTCCGGGGCCGGAAACACCATATATTTT. This chain links TRBV12-3 or TRBV12-4 with TRBJ1-3; weak D call: TRBD1 (5 bases). This CDR3 has 15 residues.

This clonotype occurred many times. The chain joins TRBV12-3 or TRBV12-4 to TRBJ1-1; no firm D call. V lost 3 bases, J lost 4 bases, and 15 bases lay in between. CDR3 size: 15 residues. The CDR3 here is CASSFSGEVGTEAFF. CDR3 coding DNA: TGTGCCAGCAGTTTTTCCGGGGAGGTTGGCACTGAAGCTTTCTTT.

V and J are TRBV24-1 and TRBJ2-5; no firm D call. Germline values: CDR1 KGHDR, CDR2 SFDVKD. The CDR3 extends over 16 amino acids. The V end was cut by 4 bases, the J end by 3 bases, with 17 bases between. CDR3 protein: CATSDPRPPRKETQYF. CDR3 sequence (DNA): TGTGCCACCAGTGACCCCAGACCTCCGCGGAAAGAGACCCAGTACTTC.

This clonotype was detected a few times. This chain joins TRBV5-4 and TRBJ2-2, with D perhaps TRBD1 (5 bases). The CDR3 contains 15 residues. V dropped 0 bases and J dropped 2 bases, with 8 bases sitting between them. Germline values: CDR1 SGHNT, CDR2 YYREEE (reference sequence). The CDR3 nucleotides are TGTGCCAGCAGCTTGGGGACACCTAACACCGGGGAGCTGTTTTTT. It encodes CASSLGTPNTGELFF.

Ten or more counts support this clonotype. The chain combines TRBV28 with TRBJ2-2; no clear D. The CDR3 extends over 12 amino acids. The germline V gene encodes CDR1 MDHEN and CDR2 SYDVKM. The CDR3 protein is CVSGLNTGELFF. In DNA form, the CDR3 reads TGTGTCTCGGGCCTTAACACCGGGGAGCTGTTTTTT.

This CDR3 reads CASSDGTLHRGTEAFF. The CDR3 DNA is TGTGCCAGCAGTGACGGGACTCTCCATAGGGGGACTGAAGCTTTCTTT. The chain couples TRBV25-1 to TRBJ1-1, with D perhaps matching TRBD1 (6 bases). The germline gives CDR1 MGHDK, CDR2 SYGVNS. CDR3 size: 16 residues. Trimming removed 3 bases from V and 5 bases from J, with 19 bases in between.

Ten or more counts support this clonotype. The chain carries TRBV20-1 and TRBJ1-1, with D tentatively TRBD1 (6 bases). Looked up from germline, CDR1 is DFQATT and CDR2 is SNEGSKA (reference sequence). The CDR3 covers 14 residues. The V end was cut by 1 base, the J end by 1 base, with 10 bases between. DNA for the CDR3: TGCAGTGCTAGAGGGGGACACCAGAACACTGAAGCTTTCTTT. Translated, it gives CSARGGHQNTEAFF.

The chain carries TRBV6-1 and TRBJ2-7; D uncertain. Germline assignment: CDR1 MNHNS and CDR2 SASEGT. V was clipped by 7 bases and J by 5 bases, with 12 bases between them. The CDR3 is made up of 12 amino acids. The CDR3 reads CASIPLGNEQYF. The CDR3 DNA is TGTGCCAGCATCCCCCTCGGTAACGAGCAGTACTTC.

There are many counts of this clonotype. This chain uses TRBV3-1 with TRBJ2-7; 9 bases match TRBD2. Germline V gene sequence: CDR1 LGHDT, CDR2 YNNKEL (reference sequence). The CDR3 is made up of 15 amino acids. With V trimmed by 1 base and J by 6 bases, 7 bases remained unmatched. The CDR3 nucleotides are TGTGCCAGCAGCCAAGCACGCGGGGGGGCCCTCGAGCAGTACTTC. Protein sequence: CASSQARGGALEQYF.

A word on this clonotype: This may stem from a read error, because a much larger clone lies one nucleotide away. This rearrangement joins TRBV10-3 to TRBJ1-4; D is ambiguous. The ends were cut back, 4 bases at V and 5 bases at J, with 8 bases in the middle. The CDR3 has 13 amino acids. Germline V CDR1 and CDR2: ENHRY, SYGVKD. CDR3: CAISGNLNEKLFF. CDR3 DNA: TGTGCCATCAGTGGCAACCTCAATGAAAAACTGTTTTTT.

This clonotype was recorded many times. The chain employs TRBV6-2 or TRBV6-3 and TRBJ2-5; 10 bases are shared with TRBD2. This CDR3 is built from 15 residues. V trimming: 6 bases; J trimming: 13 bases; junction bases outside the gene matches: 17. CDR1 MNHEY and CDR2 SVGEGT come from the germline V gene. CDR3 loop: CASSPMSASGGLWYF. The CDR3 coding sequence is TGTGCCAGCAGCCCCATGTCGGCTAGCGGGGGCCTTTGGTACTTC.

This clonotype has a count of ten or more. J is TRBJ1-5 and V is TRBV30; possible D gene TRBD1, 5 bases. Trimming pared 0 bases from V and 5 bases from J, leaving 11 bases between. Germline CDR1 reads GTSNPN; CDR2 reads SVGIG (reference sequence). The CDR3 extends over 14 amino acids. This chain's CDR3 is CAWSVGQGYQPQHF. The CDR3 nucleotides are TGTGCCTGGAGTGTGGGGCAGGGATATCAGCCCCAGCATTTT.

In this sample, this clonotype turned up many times. This chain joins TRBV2 and TRBJ2-6; no clear D gene. Germline V CDR1 and CDR2: SNHLY, FYNNEI. The CDR3 loop spans 18 amino acids. Trimming took 4 bases from V and 0 from J, leaving 16 bases between them. In nucleotides, the CDR3 is TGTGCCAGCAGTGCCGGAAGTCCAGACCTCTCTGGGGCCAACGTCCTGACTTTC. Its translation: CASSAGSPDLSGANVLTF. The full variable domain, with the rest looked up from reference TRBV2 and TRBJ2-6, is EPEVTQTPSHQVTQMGQEVILRCVPISNHLYFYWYRQILGQKVEFLVSFYNNEISEKSEIFDDQFSVERPDGSNFTLKIRSTKLEDSAMYFCASSAGSPDLSGANVLTFGAGSRLTVL.

The V and J genes are TRBV10-2 and TRBJ2-1; 10 nucleotides align to TRBD1. V dropped 4 bases and J dropped 7; count of bases not matched to a gene: 13. The CDR3 has 17 residues. Germline CDR1 reads WSHSY; CDR2 reads SAAADI. The CDR3 region is CASSVSQGQGSNNEQFF. CDR3 in DNA: TGCGCCAGCAGTGTGAGTCAGGGACAGGGGTCTAATAATGAGCAGTTCTTC.

There are many counts of this clonotype. The CDR3 protein is CASMGDTGQPQHF. The CDR3 nucleotides read TGTGCCAGTATGGGGGACACAGGTCAGCCCCAGCATTTT. The gene calls are TRBV2 and TRBJ1-5; a weak D match, TRBD1 (6 bases). The CDR3 has 13 residues. Deletions cut 9 bases from V and 6 bases from J, with 15 bases between. In germline, CDR1 is SNHLY, CDR2 FYNNEI.

This clonotype was seen a handful of times. The CDR3 here is CASALGTDFYGYTF. The DNA of the CDR3 is TGTGCCAGTGCTCTTGGGACAGACTTCTATGGCTACACCTTC. The rearrangement joins TRBV19 to TRBJ1-2; 7 bases are shared with TRBD1. In germline, CDR1 is LNHDA, CDR2 SQIVND (reference sequence). V shed 8 bases and J 4 bases; nucleotides not matched to a gene: 10. This CDR3 spans 14 amino acids.

Ten or more counts support this clonotype. CDR3: CASSPDRVLNEQFF. CDR3 DNA: TGTGCCAGCAGCCCCGACAGGGTCTTAAATGAGCAGTTCTTC. The chain couples TRBV7-3 to TRBJ2-1, with TRBD1 identical over 7 bases. Germline V gene data show CDR1 as SGHTA and CDR2 as FQGTGA. Germline trimming cut 5 bases from V and 7 bases from J; bases unmatched to any gene: 8. This CDR3 region has 14 residues.

This chain connects TRBV2 to TRBJ2-1, with 12 bases fitting TRBD1. The J segment lost 3 bases and the V segment lost 5 bases, leaving 8 bases of the junction unmatched. CDR3 length: 17 residues. Germline CDR1 SNHLY, CDR2 FYNNEI. The CDR3 DNA follows: TGTGCCAGCAGTTTGTCCGGGACAGGGGGCGACTACAATGAGCAGTTCTTC. Translated, it gives CASSLSGTGGDYNEQFF. Full variable domain (missing parts from reference TRBV2 and TRBJ2-1): EPEVTQTPSHQVTQMGQEVILRCVPISNHLYFYWYRQILGQKVEFLVSFYNNEISEKSEIFDDQFSVERPDGSNFTLKIRSTKLEDSAMYFCASSLSGTGGDYNEQFFGPGTRLTVL.

This clonotype was detected a few times. Since a much larger clone is just one base distant, this may be a read error. This chain uses TRBV7-9 with TRBJ1-2; D not resolved. The germline gives CDR1 SEHNR, CDR2 FQNEAQ (reference sequence). This CDR3 is built from 14 residues. The CDR3 sequence is CAGSLNNLGYGYTF. The DNA of the CDR3 is TGTGCCGGCAGCTTAAACAACTTGGGCTATGGCTACACCTTC.

This clonotype was seen at least ten times. This chain joins TRBV7-9 and TRBJ2-5, with D possibly being TRBD2 (5 bases). Trimming removed 4 bases at V and 0 bases at J, with 9 bases between. CDR3 size: 14 residues. Germline V lookup: CDR1 SEHNR, CDR2 FQNEAQ (reference sequence). The CDR3 is CASSSTGNQETQYF. CDR3 nucleotides: TGTGCCAGCAGCTCCACGGGGAACCAAGAGACCCAGTACTTC.

This clonotype was seen at least ten times. The gene calls are TRBV5-1 and TRBJ2-5; a possible D gene is TRBD1 (5 bases). The CDR3 has 15 residues. Trimming left V 2 bases short and J 2 bases short, with 13 bases between. Germline CDR1 SGHRS, CDR2 YFSETQ. The CDR3 coding sequence is TGCGCCAGCAGCTTTTCGCAGGGATCTCAAGAGACCCAGTACTTC. Protein sequence: CASSFSQGSQETQYF.